The 23 T cell receptor beta chains in this list originate from one sample, sequenced in a study of beta chain features in type 1 diabetes. Findings and limits, study-wide: TCRB CDR3s were moderately but significantly shorter in Type 1 diabetes patients in all four CD4+ subsets.

For these receptors, no antigen is known. The whole isolated RNA underwent reverse transcription, so sequencing captured expressed TCRB transcripts. Profiling relied on immunoSEQ multiplex PCR, and the TCRdb table lists in-frame clones only, not all of them. The sample lists about 160,000 clones, about 63% occurring once. Sequenced sample: naive CD4+ T cells from blood. Receptors were obtained from a man aged 25 to 40 with type 1 diabetes.

This chain connects TRBV9 to TRBJ2-4, with D hard to call. Trimming removed 0 bases from V and 0 bases from J, with 10 bases in between. The germline gives CDR1 SGDLS, CDR2 YYNGEE. The CDR3 extends over 16 amino acids. The CDR3 spells CASSVAEELAKNIQYF. CDR3 in DNA: TGTGCCAGCAGCGTAGCGGAAGAACTAGCCAAAAACATTCAGTACTTC.

The J gene is TRBJ1-2, the V gene TRBV29-1; D unclear. CDR3 size: 13 residues. The V end lost 0 bases, the J end lost 4 bases, and 9 bases lay between the germline ends. Germline V lookup: CDR1 SQVTM, CDR2 ANQGSEA. CDR3 residues: CSVEERGGYGYTF. CDR3 DNA: TGCAGCGTTGAAGAGCGGGGAGGCTATGGCTACACCTTC. Drawing the rest from reference TRBV29-1 and TRBJ1-2, the complete variable domain is SAVISQKPSRDICQRGTSLTIQCQVDSQVTMMFWYRQQPGQSLTLIATANQGSEATYESGFVIDKFPISRPNLTFSTLTVSNMSPEDSSIYLCSVEERGGYGYTFGSGTRLTVV.

The chain's CDR3 is CSARKGSLQETQYF. CDR3 bases: TGCAGCGCCCGCAAGGGATCATTACAAGAGACCCAGTACTTC. The V and J genes are TRBV29-1 and TRBJ2-5; D uncertain. Germline V gives CDR1 SQVTM, CDR2 ANQGSEA. The V gene lost 7 bases and the J gene lost 2 bases, with 17 bases spanning the gap. CDR3 length equals 14 residues.

V is TRBV18 and J is TRBJ2-3; D is unclear. This CDR3 is 14 amino acids long. The V and J ends lost 3 bases and 2 bases respectively, with 9 bases between them. The germline CDR1 and CDR2 sequences are KGHSH and LQKENI. CDR3 amino acids: CASSPGLSTDTQYF. CDR3 coding DNA: TGTGCCAGCTCACCCGGGCTTTCCACAGATACGCAGTATTTT.

The chain couples TRBV10-3 to TRBJ2-2; D gene unclear. Trimming pared 6 bases from V and 4 bases from J, leaving 12 bases between. Germline CDR1 reads ENHRY; CDR2 reads SYGVKD. The CDR3 runs to 14 residues. The CDR3 DNA reads as TGTGCCATCAGGGAGAAGGACCTCACCGGGGAGCTGTTTTTT. It yields the protein CAIREKDLTGELFF.

CDR3 sequence: CAWSVLGGAQYF. CDR3 DNA: TGTGCCTGGAGTGTACTCGGCGGGGCCCAGTACTTC. The rearrangement uses TRBV30 and TRBJ2-5; maybe TRBD2 (6 bases). This CDR3 is built from 12 residues. With 0 bases removed from V and 9 bases from J, the gap between germline ends came to 11 bases. CDR1 and CDR2 from the germline V gene are GTSNPN and SVGIG (reference sequence).

V usage is TRBV5-1 and J usage is TRBJ2-2; a possible D gene is TRBD1 (6 bases). CDR1 is SGHRS, CDR2 YFSETQ, per germline. The V end lost 6 bases, the J end lost 2 bases, and 14 bases lay between the germline ends. The CDR3 runs 15 residues. DNA of the CDR3: TGCGCCAGCATCCCCGGGACATCCAACACCGGGGAGCTGTTTTTT. Translated: CASIPGTSNTGELFF.

CDR3 sequence reads: CASSLDRGQPQHF. For the CDR3, the DNA is TGTGCCAGCAGCTTAGATCGAGGACAGCCCCAGCATTTT. The chain carries TRBV7-2 and TRBJ1-5; D gene ambiguous. The CDR3 contains 13 residues. V dropped 1 base and J dropped 7 bases, with 8 bases sitting between them. Germline CDR1 SGHTA, CDR2 FQGNSA.

This chain uses TRBV2 with TRBJ2-7; no clear D. Trimming left V 3 bases short and J 1 base short, with 7 bases between. CDR3 size: 13 residues. Per germline, CDR1 SNHLY and CDR2 FYNNEI. The CDR3 here is CASSDDPSYEQYF. The CDR3 DNA is TGTGCCAGCAGTGATGATCCTTCCTACGAGCAGTACTTC.

The chain couples TRBV7-2 to TRBJ2-3, with TRBD2 identical over 8 bases. Germline V gives CDR1 SGHTA, CDR2 FQGNSA. Trimming removed 5 bases from V and 1 base from J; junction bases left unmatched: 5. The CDR3 runs 15 residues. In nucleotides, the CDR3 is TGTGCCAGCAGCCACGATAGCGGGGGCACAGATACGCAGTATTTT. Amino acid sequence: CASSHDSGGTDTQYF.

The J gene is TRBJ1-4, the V gene TRBV20-1; D not resolved. Germline CDR1 DFQATT, CDR2 SNEGSKA (reference sequence). Trimming stripped 0 bases from V and 11 bases from J, with 7 bases between. CDR3 length: 11 amino acids. Here the CDR3 DNA reads TGCAGTGCTAGAGACCTTGGGAAACTGTTTTTT. Protein product: CSARDLGKLFF.

This clone occurred once. V usage is TRBV7-2 and J usage is TRBJ2-5, with D tentatively TRBD2 (5 bases). In germline, CDR1 is SGHTA, CDR2 FQGNSA. CDR3 length: 12 amino acids. V was trimmed by 2 bases and J by 5 bases, leaving 6 bases between them. The CDR3 loop reads CASSLRGETQYF. The CDR3 DNA reads TGTGCCAGCAGCTTAAGAGGGGAGACCCAGTACTTC.

This clone was counted between two and nine times. This chain uses TRBV4-1 with TRBJ1-6; the D gene is possibly TRBD1 (6 bases). This CDR3 is 12 amino acids long. Between the trimmed V and J ends, which lost 4 bases and 16 bases, there was a span of 14 bases. Looked up from germline, CDR1 is MGHRA and CDR2 is YSYEKL. DNA for the CDR3: TGCGCCAGCAGCCTAGAGACAGGAAGACTCCACTTT. Its protein is CASSLETGRLHF.

The V call is TRBV4-3, the J call TRBJ2-6, with D possibly being TRBD2 (6 bases). CDR1 and CDR2 (germline): LGHNA, YSLEER. There are 16 residues in the CDR3. The V end was cut by 0 bases, the J end by 2 bases, with 8 bases between. The CDR3 loop is CASSQDWGAGANVLTF. In DNA form, the CDR3 reads TGCGCCAGCAGCCAAGATTGGGGGGCTGGGGCCAACGTCCTGACTTTC.

The chain links TRBV25-1 to TRBJ1-2, with D uncertain. V lost 3 bases to trimming and J lost 8 bases, with 10 bases between them. Germline V gives CDR1 MGHDK, CDR2 SYGVNS. The CDR3 totals 12 residues. Written as DNA, the CDR3 is TGTGCCAGCAGTGAGCGGGCCTTCGGCTACACCTTC. Its translation is CASSERAFGYTF.

The rearrangement joins TRBV10-3 to TRBJ2-5, with 10 bases fitting TRBD1. Germline values: CDR1 ENHRY, CDR2 SYGVKD. Trimming took 10 bases from V and 2 from J; bases not matched to a gene: 10. The CDR3 consists of 15 residues. The CDR3 nucleotides are TGTGCCACCTCGTGGGCGGGACAGGGGCAAGAGACCCAGTACTTC. Translation gives CATSWAGQGQETQYF.

A word on this clone: In the same sample, other DNA sequences code for this CDR3. This rearrangement joins TRBV30 to TRBJ1-1, with no clear D. The V and J ends lost 0 bases and 0 bases respectively, with 2 bases between them. This CDR3 region has 12 residues. Germline CDR1 GTSNPN, CDR2 SVGIG (reference sequence). CDR3 coding DNA: TGTGCCTGGAGTGTTCTGAACACTGAAGCTTTCTTT. It specifies CAWSVLNTEAFF.

This clone was detected a few times. Here the CDR3 reads CACITGGSYEQYF. The CDR3 nucleotides read TGTGCCTGTATTACTGGCGGTTCCTACGAGCAGTACTTC. The V gene is TRBV30, the J gene TRBJ2-7; D not resolved. The germline V gene encodes CDR1 GTSNPN and CDR2 SVGIG (reference sequence). This CDR3 contains 13 residues. Trimming cost V 6 bases and J 1 base, with 13 bases left between them.

The CDR3 coding sequence is TGTGCCAGCATGAGAACTAGCGGGGGGAACACCGGGGAGCTGTTTTTT. It translates to CASMRTSGGNTGELFF. The chain joins TRBV9 to TRBJ2-2; 11 bases fit TRBD2. Germline CDR1 and CDR2: SGDLS and YYNGEE. CDR3 length: 16 amino acids. V was pared by 6 bases and J by 1 base, with 5 bases of the junction left unmatched.

This chain links TRBV7-9 with TRBJ2-2; no clear D gene. The V end was cut by 5 bases, the J end by 6 bases, with 13 bases between. CDR1 SEHNR and CDR2 FQNEAQ come from the germline V gene (reference sequence). The CDR3 totals 14 residues. DNA of the CDR3: TGTGCCAGCAGCGTAGGATTCCTCGCCGGGGAGCTGTTTTTT. Residues: CASSVGFLAGELFF.

The V call is TRBV10-3, the J call TRBJ2-7; D is undetermined. Per germline, CDR1 ENHRY and CDR2 SYGVKD. The CDR3 contains 12 residues. Trimming shortened V by 3 bases and J by 0 bases, and 3 bases separated the two germline ends. This CDR3 reads CAISDSSYEQYF. For the CDR3, the DNA is TGTGCCATCAGTGACAGCTCCTACGAGCAGTACTTC.

Only a few counts were recorded for this clone. The CDR3 coding sequence is TGCGCCAGCGGGCAGGAACTAGGGGACGAGCAGTACTTC. As protein: CASGQELGDEQYF. V usage is TRBV23-1 and J usage is TRBJ2-7; tentatively, D is TRBD1 or TRBD2 (5 bases each). TRBV23-1 is treated as an ORF (open reading frame) with a function not yet certain. V lost 8 bases and J lost 5, with 16 bases in between. The CDR3 sequence is 13 residues long.

To note about this clone: Other DNA variants within this sample encode the same CDR3. The CDR3: CAWSNGDTQYF. In nucleotides, the CDR3 is TGTGCCTGGAGTAACGGGGATACGCAGTATTTT. J is TRBJ2-3 and V is TRBV30; D not resolved. This CDR3 contains 11 residues. Trimming took off 2 bases at V and 6 bases at J, with 6 bases between the two ends. Germline CDR1 reads GTSNPN; CDR2 reads SVGIG (reference sequence).